These 26 T cell receptor beta chains originate from one sample sequenced in a study of beta chain features in type 1 diabetes. Sequencing targeted expressed TCRB transcripts, as all isolated RNA had been reverse transcribed. Assay used: immunoSEQ multiplex PCR; TCRdb lists only in-frame clones, some missing. The table lists 300,000 to 350,000 clones, 15% to 20% of them singletons. Input material: naive CD4+ T cells from blood. These TCRs come from a woman aged 18-29 years in good health.

V gene TRBV6-6 combines with J gene TRBJ1-2, with 9 bases aligning to TRBD1. The CDR3 length is 13 residues. After removal of 6 bases from V and 7 bases from J, the junction contained 6 bases not matched to a gene. Per the germline V gene, CDR1 is MNHNY and CDR2 is SVGAGI (reference sequence). The CDR3 reads CASSSRDRVGYTF. The CDR3 DNA reads TGTGCCAGCAGCTCCCGGGACAGGGTTGGCTACACCTTC.

CDR3 nucleotide sequence: TGTGCCACTCAACCGGAGGGACTAGCAGGAGATACGCAGTATTTT. It yields the protein CATQPEGLAGDTQYF. The genes are TRBV2 and TRBJ2-3; 9 bases are a match to TRBD2. The CDR3 runs 15 residues. Germline loops: CDR1 SNHLY, CDR2 FYNNEI. Trimming at V came to 10 bases and at J to 5 bases, leaving 13 bases not matched to a gene.

The sample holds a few counts of this clone. The chain has TRBV4-3 and TRBJ2-5; D remains unclear. This CDR3 contains 14 residues. Germline V gene sequence: CDR1 LGHNA, CDR2 YSLEER. V lost 0 bases and J 5 bases, leaving 10 bases between the germline ends. The DNA for the CDR3 is TGCGCCAGCAGCCAAGACTTGGGCTGGGAGACCCAGTACTTC. Protein: CASSQDLGWETQYF.

J is TRBJ2-2 and V is TRBV12-5, with 13 positions matching TRBD2. Germline CDR1 and CDR2: LGHNT and FRNRAP. This CDR3 is 20 amino acids long. Germline trimming cut 6 bases from V and 4 bases from J; bases unmatched to any gene: 17. DNA of the CDR3: TGTGCTAGTGGGCCCACTAGCGGGGGGGCCATAGTATGGTGCACCGGGGAGCTGTTTTTT. It yields the protein CASGPTSGGAIVWCTGELFF.

This clone has a handful of counts. The CDR3 region is CASSQDRGGETQYF. DNA of the CDR3: TGTGCCAGCAGCCAGGACAGGGGTGGGGAGACCCAGTACTTC. The J gene is TRBJ2-5, the V gene TRBV9, with 9 bases fitting TRBD1. Germline values: CDR1 SGDLS, CDR2 YYNGEE. The CDR3 is 14 amino acids. Losses at the gene ends were 4 bases for V and 5 bases for J; bases not matched to a gene: 6.

The rearrangement uses TRBV5-1 and TRBJ1-1; TRBD1 matches 10 bases. CDR1 is SGHRS, CDR2 YFSETQ, per germline. The CDR3 is 15 residues long. V trimming: 2 bases; J trimming: 4 bases; junction bases outside the gene matches: 5. In DNA form, the CDR3 reads TGCGCCAGCAGCTTCCGTCGGACAGGGGGCACTGAAGCTTTCTTT. It is translated as CASSFRRTGGTEAFF.

This clone was recorded once. V is TRBV5-1 and J is TRBJ2-7; a weak D match, TRBD2 (6 bases). Germline V CDR1 and CDR2: SGHRS, YFSETQ. The length of the CDR3 is 14 residues. Trimming removed 7 bases from V and 0 bases from J, with 14 bases in between. The chain's CDR3 is CASSQAGSSYEQYF. As DNA, the CDR3 is TGCGCCAGCTCACAAGCGGGCAGCTCCTACGAGCAGTACTTC.

This clone occurred a few times. The chain couples TRBV27 to TRBJ2-5; D might be TRBD1 (6 bases). CDR1 and CDR2 from the germline V gene are MNHEY and SMNVEV (reference sequence). The V end lost 2 bases, the J end lost 5 bases, and 12 bases lay between the germline ends. This CDR3 comprises 14 residues. CDR3 region: CASSLNPRGETQYF. CDR3 nucleotides: TGTGCCAGCAGTTTAAACCCTAGGGGGGAGACCCAGTACTTC.

This rearrangement joins TRBV30 to TRBJ1-4; TRBD1 matches at 8 bases. The germline gives CDR1 GTSNPN, CDR2 SVGIG (reference sequence). With V trimmed by 5 bases and J by 6 bases, 14 bases remained unmatched. The CDR3 sequence is 16 residues long. CDR3 bases: TGTGCCTGGTTCTTCACCGCAGGGGGCGCGGATGAAAAACTGTTTTTT. It specifies CAWFFTAGGADEKLFF.

In DNA, the CDR3 is TGTGCCAGCAGTGCGGGCGGGACAGGGGCGCCTCATGAGCAGTTCTTC. As protein: CASSAGGTGAPHEQFF. The chain has TRBV7-8 and TRBJ2-1, with 10 nucleotides matching TRBD1. Germline-derived CDR1 and CDR2 are SGHVS and FQNEAQ. The J segment lost 8 bases and the V segment lost 6 bases, leaving 13 bases of the junction unmatched. This CDR3 region has 16 residues.

This clone was observed a handful of times. The chain recombines TRBV11-2 with TRBJ2-1; no definite D call. CDR1 is SGHAT and CDR2 is FQNNGV in the germline V gene. V was cut by 1 base and J by 7 bases, with 5 bases left in between. This CDR3 region has 12 residues. Here the CDR3 reads CASSLALNEQFF. In nucleotides, the CDR3 is TGTGCCAGCAGCTTAGCCTTGAATGAGCAGTTCTTC.

V is TRBV11-1 and J is TRBJ2-1; tentatively, D is TRBD2 (5 bases). The germline gives CDR1 SGHAT, CDR2 FQDESV (reference sequence). V lost 2 bases and J lost 6, with 8 bases in between. This CDR3 has 13 amino acids. The CDR3 region has the DNA TGTGCCAGCAGCTTAACTAGTTTCAATGAGCAGTTCTTC. As protein: CASSLTSFNEQFF.

This clone was found a few times. V is TRBV7-3 and J is TRBJ1-4; TRBD1 matches 7 bases. Germline loops: CDR1 SGHTA, CDR2 FQGTGA. Losses at the gene ends were 3 bases for V and 3 bases for J; bases not matched to a gene: 4. The CDR3 is 15 residues long. As DNA, the CDR3 is TGTGCCAGCAGCTTCTACAGGGGACCTAATGAAAAACTGTTTTTT. This sequence encodes CASSFYRGPNEKLFF.

This clone was recorded a few times. J is TRBJ1-6 and V is TRBV29-1; D unresolved. The germline V gene has CDR1 SQVTM and CDR2 ANQGSEA. V lost 4 bases and J 8 bases, leaving 9 bases between the germline ends. The CDR3 spans 12 residues. This CDR3 reads CSVGLGDSPLHF. The CDR3 nucleotides are TGCAGCGTTGGTTTGGGAGATTCACCCCTCCACTTT.

This chain uses TRBV7-3 with TRBJ2-3; 10 nucleotides align to TRBD1. The trim removed 5 bases at V and 6 bases at J, leaving 5 bases unmatched. The CDR3 covers 14 residues. Germline V gives CDR1 SGHTA, CDR2 FQGTGA. CDR3 nucleotides: TGTGCCAGCAGCCCAGGGACAGGGGAGGATACGCAGTATTTT. Translating gives CASSPGTGEDTQYF.

In its sample, this clone was seen a few times. This rearrangement joins TRBV30 to TRBJ1-2; 7 bases match TRBD1. CDR3 length equals 14 residues. The germline V gene encodes CDR1 GTSNPN and CDR2 SVGIG (reference sequence). Losses at the gene ends were 1 base for V and 1 base for J; bases not matched to a gene: 3. CDR3 DNA sequence: TGTGCCTGGAGTGAGGGGGCCAATAACTATGGCTACACCTTC. It yields the protein CAWSEGANNYGYTF.

This clone has a handful of counts. The V gene is TRBV4-1, the J gene TRBJ2-3; TRBD2 matches 8 bases. The V segment lost 4 bases and the J segment 6 bases; nucleotides outside the gene matches: 3. Germline CDR1 and CDR2: MGHRA and YSYEKL. CDR3 length: 13 amino acids. The CDR3 DNA sequence: TGCGCCAGCAGCCGAGGACTAGCTGATACGCAGTATTTT. Translating it yields CASSRGLADTQYF.

The gene calls are TRBV7-2 and TRBJ2-1, with a possible D match to TRBD2 (5 bases). The germline V and J ends were trimmed by 5 bases and 0 bases, with 11 bases remaining between them. Germline V gene sequence: CDR1 SGHTA, CDR2 FQGNSA. This CDR3 has 15 residues. The CDR3 sequence: CASSISGSSYNEQFF. The CDR3 DNA sequence: TGTGCCAGCAGCATCTCGGGGAGCTCCTACAATGAGCAGTTCTTC.

This chain links TRBV5-6 with TRBJ2-7; D is undetermined. The V gene lost 4 bases and the J gene lost 2 bases, with 13 bases spanning the gap. CDR3 size: 14 residues. From germline, CDR1 is SGHDT and CDR2 YYEEEE. CDR3 DNA sequence: TGTGCCAGCAGCCGAGGAAGGTTTACCTACGAGCAGTACTTC. This codes for CASSRGRFTYEQYF.

This clone was counted between two and nine times. The chain joins TRBV6-1 to TRBJ1-2, with D possibly being TRBD1 (5 bases). V gave up 8 bases and J gave up 4 bases, with 11 bases separating them. CDR1 and CDR2 (germline): MNHNS, SASEGT. This CDR3 spans 12 amino acids. DNA for the CDR3: TGTGCCAGCTCCCCTGGGGCCTATGGCTACACCTTC. It specifies CASSPGAYGYTF.

This chain joins TRBV7-9 and TRBJ2-5; D is possibly TRBD1 (5 bases). V was trimmed by 2 bases and J by 5 bases, leaving 18 bases between them. Germline assignment: CDR1 SEHNR and CDR2 FQNEAQ (reference sequence). The CDR3 is 16 residues long. CDR3 DNA: TGTGCCAGCAGCTTACTACCAGGGCGATTTATTGAGACCCAGTACTTC. It yields the protein CASSLLPGRFIETQYF.

The chain is built from TRBV7-6 and TRBJ2-5, with 9 bases matching TRBD1. The J segment lost 0 bases and the V segment lost 5 bases, leaving 7 bases of the junction unmatched. Germline loops: CDR1 SGHVS, CDR2 FNYEAQ. The CDR3 covers 16 residues. CDR3 DNA: TGTGCCAGCAGCCAGACGGACAGGGGCTACCAAGAGACCCAGTACTTC. Translating gives CASSQTDRGYQETQYF.

The J gene is TRBJ2-1, the V gene TRBV4-3; the match to TRBD2 covers 14 bases. The ends lost 4 bases at V and 13 bases at J; junction bases unmatched: 6. The CDR3 loop spans 14 amino acids. CDR1 and CDR2 from the germline V gene are LGHNA and YSLEER. As DNA, the CDR3 is TGCGCCAGCAGCCCCGGACTAGCGGGGGGACGACAGTTCTTC. It yields the protein CASSPGLAGGRQFF.

In this sample, this clone turned up a few times. This sample also contains other DNA sequences that code for the same CDR3. The chain employs TRBV4-3 and TRBJ1-5; weak D call: TRBD1 (6 bases). Germline lookup yields CDR1 LGHNA and CDR2 YSLEER. CDR3 length: 13 residues. Trimming pared 3 bases from V and 5 bases from J, leaving 8 bases between. CDR3 nucleotides: TGCGCCAGCAGCCAGGACAGTTATCAGCCCCAGCATTTT. Translating gives CASSQDSYQPQHF.

V gene TRBV5-1 combines with J gene TRBJ1-1, with a possible D match to TRBD1 (6 bases). Germline V gene sequence: CDR1 SGHRS, CDR2 YFSETQ. The CDR3 has 13 amino acids. The ends were cut back, 0 bases at V and 5 bases at J, with 8 bases in the middle. CDR3 protein: CASSLAQGTEAFF. The CDR3, as DNA: TGCGCCAGCAGCTTGGCACAGGGAACTGAAGCTTTCTTT.

This clone was counted between two and nine times. This sample also contains other DNA sequences that code for the same CDR3. The rearrangement joins TRBV9 to TRBJ2-1; TRBD2 agrees at 8 bases. V shed 0 bases and J 7 bases; nucleotides not matched to a gene: 0. Germline lookup yields CDR1 SGDLS and CDR2 YYNGEE. The CDR3 runs 13 residues. CDR3 DNA: TGTGCCAGCAGCGTAGCGGGGGGGAATGAGCAGTTCTTC. It specifies CASSVAGGNEQFF.